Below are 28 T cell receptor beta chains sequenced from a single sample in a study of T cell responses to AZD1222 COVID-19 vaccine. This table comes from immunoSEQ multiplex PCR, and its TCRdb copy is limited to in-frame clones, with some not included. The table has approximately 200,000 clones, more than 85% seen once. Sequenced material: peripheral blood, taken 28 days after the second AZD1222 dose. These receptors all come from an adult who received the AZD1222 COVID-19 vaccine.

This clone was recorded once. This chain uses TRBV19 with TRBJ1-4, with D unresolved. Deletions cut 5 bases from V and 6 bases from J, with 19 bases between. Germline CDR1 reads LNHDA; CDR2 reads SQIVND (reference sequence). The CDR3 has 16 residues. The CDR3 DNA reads TGTGCCAGTAGTGCCCAGTCGTGGAATTGGGATGAAAAACTGTTTTTT. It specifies CASSAQSWNWDEKLFF.

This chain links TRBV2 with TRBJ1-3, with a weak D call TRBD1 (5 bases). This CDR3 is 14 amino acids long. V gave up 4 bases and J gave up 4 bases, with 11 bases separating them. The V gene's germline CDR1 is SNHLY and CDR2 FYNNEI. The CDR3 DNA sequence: TGTGCCAGCAGTGTACAGGTCTCGGGAAACACCATATATTTT. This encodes CASSVQVSGNTIYF.

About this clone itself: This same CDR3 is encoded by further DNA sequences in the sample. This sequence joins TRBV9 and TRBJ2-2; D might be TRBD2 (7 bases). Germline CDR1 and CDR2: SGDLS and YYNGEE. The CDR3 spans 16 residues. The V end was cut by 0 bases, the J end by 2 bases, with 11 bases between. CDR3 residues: CASSVGPGGNTGELFF. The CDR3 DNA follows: TGTGCCAGCAGCGTAGGGCCGGGGGGCAACACCGGGGAGCTGTTTTTT.

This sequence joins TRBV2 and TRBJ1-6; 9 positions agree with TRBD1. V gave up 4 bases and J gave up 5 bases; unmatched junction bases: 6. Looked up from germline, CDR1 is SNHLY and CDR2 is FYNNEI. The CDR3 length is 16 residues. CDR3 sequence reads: CASSGTDRGDNSPLHF. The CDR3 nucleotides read TGTGCCAGCAGTGGAACCGACAGGGGGGATAATTCACCCCTCCACTTT.

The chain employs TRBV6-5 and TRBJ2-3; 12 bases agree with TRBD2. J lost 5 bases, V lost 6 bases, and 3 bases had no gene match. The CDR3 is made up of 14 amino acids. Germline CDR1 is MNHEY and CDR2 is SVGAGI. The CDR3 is CASRRLAGVDTQYF. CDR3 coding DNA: TGTGCCAGCAGGCGACTAGCGGGAGTAGATACGCAGTATTTT.

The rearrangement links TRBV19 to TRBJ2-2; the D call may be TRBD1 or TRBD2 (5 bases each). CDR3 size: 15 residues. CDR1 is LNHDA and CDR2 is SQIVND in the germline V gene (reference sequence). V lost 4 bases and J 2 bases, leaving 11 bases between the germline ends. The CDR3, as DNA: TGTGCCAGTAGTAAGGGGCGGGTCAACACCGGGGAGCTGTTTTTT. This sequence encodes CASSKGRVNTGELFF.

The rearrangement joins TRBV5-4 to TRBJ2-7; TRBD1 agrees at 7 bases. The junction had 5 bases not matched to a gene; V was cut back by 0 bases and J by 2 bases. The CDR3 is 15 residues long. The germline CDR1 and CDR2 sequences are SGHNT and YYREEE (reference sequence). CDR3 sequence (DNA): TGTGCCAGCAGCTTGGGGGGGACAGTCCCCTACGAGCAGTACTTC. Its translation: CASSLGGTVPYEQYF. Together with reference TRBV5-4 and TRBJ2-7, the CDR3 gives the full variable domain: ETGVTQSPTHLIKTRGQQVTLRCSSQSGHNTVSWYQQALGQGPQFIFQYYREEENGRGNFPPRFSGLQFPNYSSELNVNALELDDSALYLCASSLGGTVPYEQYFGPGTRLTVT.

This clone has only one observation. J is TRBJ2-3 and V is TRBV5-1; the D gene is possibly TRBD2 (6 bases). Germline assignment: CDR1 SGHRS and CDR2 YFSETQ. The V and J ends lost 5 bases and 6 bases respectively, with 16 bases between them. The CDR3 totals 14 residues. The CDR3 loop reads CASRISGVWDTQYF. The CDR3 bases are TGCGCCAGCAGAATCTCGGGGGTATGGGATACGCAGTATTTT.

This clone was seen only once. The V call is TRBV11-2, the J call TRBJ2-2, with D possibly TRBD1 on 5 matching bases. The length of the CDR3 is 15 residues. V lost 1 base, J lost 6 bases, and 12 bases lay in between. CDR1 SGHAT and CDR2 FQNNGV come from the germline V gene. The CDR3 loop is CASSLVGAKAGELFF. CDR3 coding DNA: TGTGCCAGCAGCTTAGTTGGGGCGAAGGCCGGGGAGCTGTTTTTT. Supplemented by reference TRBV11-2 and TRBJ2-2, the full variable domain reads EAGVAQSPRYKIIEKRQSVAFWCNPISGHATLYWYQQILGQGPKLLIQFQNNGVVDDSQLPKDRFSAERLKGVDSTLKIQPAKLEDSAVYLCASSLVGAKAGELFFGEGSRLTVL.

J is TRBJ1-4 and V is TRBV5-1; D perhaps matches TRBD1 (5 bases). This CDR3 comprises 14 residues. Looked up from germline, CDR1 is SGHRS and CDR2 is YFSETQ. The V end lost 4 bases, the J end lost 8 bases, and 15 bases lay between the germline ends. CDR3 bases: TGCGCCAGCAGCACCGTAGGGGAGGGGGAAAAACTGTTTTTT. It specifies CASSTVGEGEKLFF.

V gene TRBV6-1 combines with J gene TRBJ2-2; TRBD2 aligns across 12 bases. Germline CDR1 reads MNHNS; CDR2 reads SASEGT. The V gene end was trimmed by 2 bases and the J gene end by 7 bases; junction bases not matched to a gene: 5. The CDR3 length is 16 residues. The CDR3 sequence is CASSESTSGRRGELFF. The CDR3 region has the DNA TGTGCCAGCAGTGAATCAACTAGCGGGAGGCGCGGGGAGCTGTTTTTT.

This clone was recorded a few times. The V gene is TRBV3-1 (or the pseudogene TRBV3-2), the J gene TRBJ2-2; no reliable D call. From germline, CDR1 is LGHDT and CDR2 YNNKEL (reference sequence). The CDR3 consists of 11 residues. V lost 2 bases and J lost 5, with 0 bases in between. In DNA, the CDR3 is TGTGCCAGCAGCCAAACCGGGGAGCTGTTTTTT. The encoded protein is CASSQTGELFF.

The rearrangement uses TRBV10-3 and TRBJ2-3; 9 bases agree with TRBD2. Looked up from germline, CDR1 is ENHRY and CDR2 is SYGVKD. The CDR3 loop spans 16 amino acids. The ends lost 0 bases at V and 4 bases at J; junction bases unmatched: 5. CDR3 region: CAISESGASGADTQYF. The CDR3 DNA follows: TGTGCCATCAGTGAGTCAGGGGCTAGCGGGGCAGATACGCAGTATTTT.

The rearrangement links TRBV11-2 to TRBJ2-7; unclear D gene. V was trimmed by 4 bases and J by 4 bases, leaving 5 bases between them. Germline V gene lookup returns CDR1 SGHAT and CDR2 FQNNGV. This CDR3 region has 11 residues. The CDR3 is CASSSQYEQYF. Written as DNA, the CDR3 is TGTGCCAGCAGCTCTCAGTACGAGCAGTACTTC. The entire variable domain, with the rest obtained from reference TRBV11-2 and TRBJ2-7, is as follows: EAGVAQSPRYKIIEKRQSVAFWCNPISGHATLYWYQQILGQGPKLLIQFQNNGVVDDSQLPKDRFSAERLKGVDSTLKIQPAKLEDSAVYLCASSSQYEQYFGPGTRLTVT.

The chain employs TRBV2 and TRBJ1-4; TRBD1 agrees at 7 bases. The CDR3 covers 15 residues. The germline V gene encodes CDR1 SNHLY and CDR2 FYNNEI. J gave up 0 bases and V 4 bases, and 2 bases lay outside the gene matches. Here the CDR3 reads CASSVQGATNEKLFF. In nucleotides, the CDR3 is TGTGCCAGCAGTGTGCAGGGGGCAACTAATGAAAAACTGTTTTTT. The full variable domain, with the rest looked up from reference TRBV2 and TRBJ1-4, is EPEVTQTPSHQVTQMGQEVILRCVPISNHLYFYWYRQILGQKVEFLVSFYNNEISEKSEIFDDQFSVERPDGSNFTLKIRSTKLEDSAMYFCASSVQGATNEKLFFGSGTQLSVL.

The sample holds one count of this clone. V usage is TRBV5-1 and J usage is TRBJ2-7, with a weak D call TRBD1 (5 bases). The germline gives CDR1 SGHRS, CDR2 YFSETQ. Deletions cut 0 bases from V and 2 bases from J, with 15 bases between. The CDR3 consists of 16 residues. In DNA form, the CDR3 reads TGCGCCAGCAGCTTGGCCGGCAGGGCTGGCCCCTACGAGCAGTACTTC. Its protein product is CASSLAGRAGPYEQYF.

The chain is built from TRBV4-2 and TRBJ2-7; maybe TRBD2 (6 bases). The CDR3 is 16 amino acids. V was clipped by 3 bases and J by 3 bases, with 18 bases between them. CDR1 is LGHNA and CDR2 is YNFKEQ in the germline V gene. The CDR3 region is CASSQAPGVRLYEQYF. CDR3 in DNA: TGTGCCAGCAGCCAGGCCCCGGGGGTTCGACTCTACGAGCAGTACTTC.

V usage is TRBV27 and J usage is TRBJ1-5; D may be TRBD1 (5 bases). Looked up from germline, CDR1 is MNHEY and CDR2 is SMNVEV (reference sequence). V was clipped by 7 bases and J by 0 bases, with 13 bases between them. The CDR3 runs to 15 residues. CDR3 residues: CASTSAGDSNQPQHF. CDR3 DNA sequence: TGTGCCAGCACCTCGGCGGGGGATAGCAATCAGCCCCAGCATTTT.

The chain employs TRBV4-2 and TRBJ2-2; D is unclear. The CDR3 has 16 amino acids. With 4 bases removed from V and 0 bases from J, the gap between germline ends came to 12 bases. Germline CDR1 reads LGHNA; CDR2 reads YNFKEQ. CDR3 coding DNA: TGTGCCAGCAGCCCTAAGGCTCTGACGAACACCGGGGAGCTGTTTTTT. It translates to CASSPKALTNTGELFF.

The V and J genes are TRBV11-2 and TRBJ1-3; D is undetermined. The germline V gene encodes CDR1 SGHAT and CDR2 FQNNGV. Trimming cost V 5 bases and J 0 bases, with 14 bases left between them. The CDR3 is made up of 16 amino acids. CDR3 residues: CASSPGPVSSGNTIYF. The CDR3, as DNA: TGTGCCAGCAGCCCTGGTCCGGTCAGCTCTGGAAACACCATATATTTT.

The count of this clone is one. CDR3 DNA sequence: TGTGCCAGCAATAGGGACAGGGGCGAAAAACTGTTTTTT. It codes for CASNRDRGEKLFF. The rearrangement links TRBV2 to TRBJ1-4; TRBD1 agrees at 10 bases. The CDR3 runs to 13 residues. With 7 bases clipped from V and 8 bases from J, the junction kept 4 bases outside the gene matches. Germline lookup yields CDR1 SNHLY and CDR2 FYNNEI. The variable domain in full, completed from reference TRBV2 and TRBJ1-4, reads EPEVTQTPSHQVTQMGQEVILRCVPISNHLYFYWYRQILGQKVEFLVSFYNNEISEKSEIFDDQFSVERPDGSNFTLKIRSTKLEDSAMYFCASNRDRGEKLFFGSGTQLSVL.

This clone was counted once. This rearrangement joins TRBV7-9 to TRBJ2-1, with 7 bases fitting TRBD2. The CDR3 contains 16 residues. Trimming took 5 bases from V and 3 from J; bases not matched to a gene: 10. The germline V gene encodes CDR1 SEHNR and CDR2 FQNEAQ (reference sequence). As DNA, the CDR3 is TGTGCCAGCAGCCCACTTAGGGCTAGCGGCTACAATGAGCAGTTCTTC. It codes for CASSPLRASGYNEQFF.

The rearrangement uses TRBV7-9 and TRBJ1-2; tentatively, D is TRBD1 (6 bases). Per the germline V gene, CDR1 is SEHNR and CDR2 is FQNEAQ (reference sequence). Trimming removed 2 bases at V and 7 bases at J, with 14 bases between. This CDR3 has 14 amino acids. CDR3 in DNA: TGTGCCAGCAGCTTATTCTCACAGGGTGGTGGCTACACCTTC. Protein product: CASSLFSQGGGYTF.

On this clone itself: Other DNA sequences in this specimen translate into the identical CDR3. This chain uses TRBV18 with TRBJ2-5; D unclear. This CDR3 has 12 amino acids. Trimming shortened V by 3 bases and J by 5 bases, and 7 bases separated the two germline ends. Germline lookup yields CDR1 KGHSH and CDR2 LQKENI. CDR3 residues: CASSPAGETQYF. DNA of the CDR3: TGTGCCAGCTCACCTGCCGGGGAGACCCAGTACTTC.

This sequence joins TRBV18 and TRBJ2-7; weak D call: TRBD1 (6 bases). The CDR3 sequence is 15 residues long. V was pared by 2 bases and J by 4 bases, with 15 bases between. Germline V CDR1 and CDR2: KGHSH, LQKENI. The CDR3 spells CASSPGGTPNYEQYF. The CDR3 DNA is TGTGCCAGCTCACCAGGTGGGACACCTAATTACGAGCAGTACTTC.

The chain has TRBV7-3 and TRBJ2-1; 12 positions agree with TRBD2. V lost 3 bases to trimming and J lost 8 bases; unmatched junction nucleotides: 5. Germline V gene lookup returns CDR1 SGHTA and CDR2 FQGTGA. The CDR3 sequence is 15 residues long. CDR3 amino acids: CASSLTSGRTDEQFF. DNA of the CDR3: TGTGCCAGCAGCTTGACTAGCGGGAGAACCGATGAGCAGTTCTTC.

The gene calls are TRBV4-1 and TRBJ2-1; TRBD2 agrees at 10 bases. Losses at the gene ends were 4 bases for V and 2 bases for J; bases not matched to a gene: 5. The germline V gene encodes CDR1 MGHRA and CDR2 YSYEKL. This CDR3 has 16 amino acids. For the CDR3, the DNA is TGCGCCAGCAGCCCACTAGCGGGGATAACCTACAATGAGCAGTTCTTC. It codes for CASSPLAGITYNEQFF.

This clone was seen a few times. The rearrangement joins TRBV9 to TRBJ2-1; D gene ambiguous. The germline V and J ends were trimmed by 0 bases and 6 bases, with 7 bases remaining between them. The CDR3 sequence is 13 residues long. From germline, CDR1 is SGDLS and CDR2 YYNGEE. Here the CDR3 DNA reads TGTGCCAGCAGCGTAGCTTGGGGCAATGAGCAGTTCTTC. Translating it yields CASSVAWGNEQFF.